The T cell receptor beta chain described here comes from a study of blood T cell repertoires in COVID-19. Assay: immunoSEQ multiplex PCR; the TCRdb copy retains only in-frame clones and omits some. The sample contains 250,000 to 350,000 clones, roughly 87% of which appear only once. The CDR3 is 14 amino acids. V lost 2 bases to trimming and J lost 2 bases, with 7 bases between them. Germline V lookup: CDR1 MNHNS, CDR2 SASEGT. The V call is TRBV6-1, the J call TRBJ1-5; tentative D call: TRBD1 (6 bases). The sequenced sample consisted of peripheral blood. This TCR was recovered from a woman between 45 and 60 years old who had recovered from COVID-19. The CDR3 loop is CASSENRGNQPQHF. For the CDR3, the DNA is TGTGCCAGCAGTGAAAACAGGGGCAATCAGCCCCAGCATTTT.